The entry below gives a single T cell receptor beta chain sequence along with its context. Antigen specificity is unknown. The method was immunoSEQ multiplex PCR; TCRdb's version includes in-frame clones alone and lacks a portion of them. The table shows about 120,000 clones, with 80% to 90% occurring only once. This record belongs to a study of T cell responses to AZD1222 COVID-19 vaccine. Findings and caveats of the study: Vaccine-associated CD4 TCRs spanned spike, dominant at 160-218 and 743-854.

CDR1 is SGHTS, CDR2 YDEGEE, per germline. The CDR3 loop spans 18 amino acids. The junction had 13 bases not matched to a gene; V was cut back by 4 bases and J by 0 bases. This chain uses TRBV5-8 with TRBJ1-2, with 9 bases that match TRBD1. The sample consisted of peripheral blood, taken on day 0 of AZD1222 vaccination. The origin of this receptor is an adult in good health. The CDR3 DNA reads TGTGCCAGCAGCATATTGGGCACGGGGGACAGGGCTAACTATGGCTACACCTTC. Residues: CASSILGTGDRANYGYTF.